The next 4 T cell receptor beta chains were all read from a single sample in a study of shared clonotypes between healthy human individuals. Clones were sequenced by immunoSEQ multiplex PCR, and TCRdb holds only the in-frame ones, with some missing. The sample carries 2 million to 3 million clones, roughly 93% recorded once. Sequenced: naive CD4+ T cells from PBMCs. As for subset: CD45RA+ positively selected. The origin of the receptors is a man aged 18 to 29 in good health. Some clones in this sample may be carry-over from other donors' samples.

This clone occurred once. This rearrangement joins TRBV6-4 to TRBJ2-5, with D unclear. V was pared by 4 bases and J by 4 bases, with 10 bases between. Germline V gives CDR1 MRHNA, CDR2 SNTAGT. CDR3 length equals 13 residues. The CDR3 DNA reads as TGTGCCAGCAGTGGAGGACCCAGAGAGACCCAGTACTTC. Amino acid sequence: CASSGGPRETQYF.

The rearrangement joins TRBV6-4 to TRBJ1-1; D is undetermined. Germline assignment: CDR1 MRHNA and CDR2 SNTAGT. Trimming cost V 8 bases and J 0 bases, with 13 bases left between them. The CDR3 runs to 14 residues. Here the CDR3 DNA reads TGTGCCAGCGAACCGACGCTAATGAACACTGAAGCTTTCTTT. It yields the protein CASEPTLMNTEAFF.

The chain combines TRBV6-1 with TRBJ1-3; D may be TRBD1 (6 bases). The CDR3 has 16 residues. The V and J ends lost 3 bases and 0 bases respectively, with 12 bases between them. Germline CDR1 is MNHNS and CDR2 is SASEGT. The CDR3 DNA reads as TGTGCCAGCAGTGAGAGACAGGTTCGCTCTGGAAACACCATATATTTT. This sequence encodes CASSERQVRSGNTIYF.

The CDR3 loop reads CASSSSQTDFYEQYF. CDR3 nucleotide sequence: TGTGCCAGCAGCAGCTCTCAGACAGACTTTTACGAGCAGTACTTC. V usage is TRBV6-6 and J usage is TRBJ2-7; perhaps TRBD1 as D (5 bases). Germline V gene lookup returns CDR1 MNHNY and CDR2 SVGAGI (reference sequence). V lost 6 bases to trimming and J lost 4 bases, with 19 bases between them. This CDR3 has 15 residues.